Sequencing of this T cell receptor (beta chain) was carried out in a study of response to subunit inactivated influenza vaccine. General observations from the study: Every seasonal influenza vaccination brings in few new T cells, the authors suggested.

Using its own MiXCR run on the RT-PCR reads, TCRdb lists one record per CDR3 protein. The sample lists around 650,000 distinct CDR3 sequences; 15% to 19% were seen once. This clonotype came up many times. Its antigen is unknown. V was trimmed by 0 bases and J by 1 base, leaving 6 bases between them. The CDR3 is 15 amino acids. Germline V gene data show CDR1 as SGHTA and CDR2 as FQGNSA. The sample in question was PBMCs from blood, obtained 11 to 12 days after vaccination. The sequence was obtained from a man aged 50 or older who received an inactivated influenza vaccine. This chain joins TRBV7-2 and TRBJ2-2; maybe TRBD2 (5 bases). Written as DNA, the CDR3 is TGTGCCAGCAGCTTAGCGGGGAGGAACACCGGGGAGCTGTTTTTT. The encoded protein is CASSLAGRNTGELFF.